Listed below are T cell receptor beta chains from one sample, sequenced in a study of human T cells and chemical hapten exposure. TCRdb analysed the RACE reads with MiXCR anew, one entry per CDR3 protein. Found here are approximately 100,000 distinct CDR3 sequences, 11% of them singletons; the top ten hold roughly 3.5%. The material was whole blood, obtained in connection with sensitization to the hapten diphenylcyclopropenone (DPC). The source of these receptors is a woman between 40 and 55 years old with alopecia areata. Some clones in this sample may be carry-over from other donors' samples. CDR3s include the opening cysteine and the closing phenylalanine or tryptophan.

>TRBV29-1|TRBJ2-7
CSVPSGGDEQYF
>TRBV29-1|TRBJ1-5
CSVGGSNSNQPQHF
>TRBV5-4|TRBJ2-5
CASTQGGGQETQYF
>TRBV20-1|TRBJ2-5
CSAINRVSIETQYF
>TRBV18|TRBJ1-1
CASSPPQPLNTEAFF
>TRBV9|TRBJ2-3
CASSFWTEPTDTQYF
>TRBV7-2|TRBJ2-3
CASSSLGGDTQYF
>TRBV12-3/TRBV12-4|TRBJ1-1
CASSFAGEPRMNTEAFF
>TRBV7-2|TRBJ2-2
CASSLVGAANTGELFF
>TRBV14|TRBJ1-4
CASSQDGQKNEKLFF
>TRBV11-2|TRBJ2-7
CASSPAEAGIYEQYF
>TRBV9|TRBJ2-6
CASSVGPGPTPSGANVLTF
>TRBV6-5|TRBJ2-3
CASSTEGLPADTQYF
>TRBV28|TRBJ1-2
CASSFGGVYGYTF
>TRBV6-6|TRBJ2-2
CASSRTALGAGELFF
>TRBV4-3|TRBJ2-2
CASSPGRRGPNTGELFF
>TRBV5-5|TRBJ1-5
CASSRTGNQPQHF
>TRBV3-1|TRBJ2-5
CASSLDRETQYF
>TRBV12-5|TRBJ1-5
CASGFETGASNQPQHF
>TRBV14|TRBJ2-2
CASSRKGLAGNTGELFF
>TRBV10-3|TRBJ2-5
CAISQGLETQYF
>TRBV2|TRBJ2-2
CASGPRRYTGELFF
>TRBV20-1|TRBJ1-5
CSPEGDRGIYSNQPQHF
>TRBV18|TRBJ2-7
CASSPVRTDRPRSEQYF
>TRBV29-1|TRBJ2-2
CSVVRGSSNTGELFF
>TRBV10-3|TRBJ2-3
CAIRGGQSTDTQYF
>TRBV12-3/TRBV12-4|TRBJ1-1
CASSQTKPIRMNTEAFF